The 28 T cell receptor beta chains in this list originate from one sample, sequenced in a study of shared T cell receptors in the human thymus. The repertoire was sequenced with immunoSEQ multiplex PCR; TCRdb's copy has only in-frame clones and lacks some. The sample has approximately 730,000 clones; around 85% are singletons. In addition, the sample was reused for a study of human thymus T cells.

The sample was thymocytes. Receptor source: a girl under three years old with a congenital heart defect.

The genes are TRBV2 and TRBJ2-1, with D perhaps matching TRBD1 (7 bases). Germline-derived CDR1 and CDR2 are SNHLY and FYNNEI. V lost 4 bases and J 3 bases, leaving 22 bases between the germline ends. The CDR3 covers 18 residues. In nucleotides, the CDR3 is TGTGCCAGCAGTGGACTAGTCCCTCAAAGGGGGCTCTACAATGAGCAGTTCTTC. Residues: CASSGLVPQRGLYNEQFF.

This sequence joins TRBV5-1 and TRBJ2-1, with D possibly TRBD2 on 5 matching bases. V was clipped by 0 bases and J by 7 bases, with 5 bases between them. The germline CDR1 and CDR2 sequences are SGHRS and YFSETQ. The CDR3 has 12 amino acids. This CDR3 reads CASSLAGNEQFF. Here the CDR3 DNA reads TGCGCCAGCAGCTTGGCGGGGAATGAGCAGTTCTTC.

The chain's CDR3 is CATSREQPGENEQFF. In DNA form, the CDR3 reads TGTGCCACCAGCAGAGAGCAACCAGGGGAAAATGAGCAGTTCTTC. The chain links TRBV15 to TRBJ2-1, with a weak D call TRBD1 (6 bases). Germline lookup yields CDR1 LNHNV and CDR2 YYDKDF (reference sequence). V lost 0 bases and J 7 bases, leaving 13 bases between the germline ends. The CDR3 has 15 amino acids.

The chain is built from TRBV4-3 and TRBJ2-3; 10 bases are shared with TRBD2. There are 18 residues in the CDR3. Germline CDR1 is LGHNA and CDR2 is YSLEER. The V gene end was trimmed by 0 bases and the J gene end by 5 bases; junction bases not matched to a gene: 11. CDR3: CASSQDKEGLATRDTQYF. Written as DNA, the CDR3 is TGCGCCAGCAGCCAAGATAAGGAGGGACTAGCGACACGAGATACGCAGTATTTT.

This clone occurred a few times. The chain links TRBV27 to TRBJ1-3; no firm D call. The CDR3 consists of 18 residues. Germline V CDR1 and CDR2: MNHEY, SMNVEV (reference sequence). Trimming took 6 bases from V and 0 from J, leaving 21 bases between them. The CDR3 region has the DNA TGTGCCAGCAGCACAGTTCCCCCAGAAAACAGCTCTGGAAACACCATATATTTT. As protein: CASSTVPPENSSGNTIYF.

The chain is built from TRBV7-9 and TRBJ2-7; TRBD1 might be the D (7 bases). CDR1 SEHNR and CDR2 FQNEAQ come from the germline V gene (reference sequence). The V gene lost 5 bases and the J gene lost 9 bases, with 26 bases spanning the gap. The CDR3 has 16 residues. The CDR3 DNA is TGTGCCAGCAGCGTGCCAGGGGGGCGTTCGGGAGCTGGGCAGTACTTC. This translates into CASSVPGGRSGAGQYF.

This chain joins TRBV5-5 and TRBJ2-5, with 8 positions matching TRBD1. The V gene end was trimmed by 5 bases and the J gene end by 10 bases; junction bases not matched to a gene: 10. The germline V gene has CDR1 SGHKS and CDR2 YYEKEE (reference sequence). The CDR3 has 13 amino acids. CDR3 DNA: TGTGCCAGCAGAGCTTGGGGACAGGACGACCAGTACTTC. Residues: CASRAWGQDDQYF.

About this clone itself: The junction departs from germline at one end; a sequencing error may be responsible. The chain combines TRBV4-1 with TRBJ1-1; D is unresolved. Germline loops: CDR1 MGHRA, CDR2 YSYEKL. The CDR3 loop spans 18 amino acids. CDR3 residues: CASSQGQFRMSSDTEAFF. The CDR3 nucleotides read TGCGCCAGCAGTCAAGGGCAGTTTCGTATGTCGTCCGACACTGAAGCTTTCTTT.

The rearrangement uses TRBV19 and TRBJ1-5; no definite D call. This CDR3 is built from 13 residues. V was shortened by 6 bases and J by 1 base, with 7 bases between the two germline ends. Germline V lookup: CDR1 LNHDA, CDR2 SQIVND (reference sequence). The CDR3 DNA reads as TGTGCCAGTAGGGAGGACAGCAATCAGCCCCAGCATTTT. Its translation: CASREDSNQPQHF.

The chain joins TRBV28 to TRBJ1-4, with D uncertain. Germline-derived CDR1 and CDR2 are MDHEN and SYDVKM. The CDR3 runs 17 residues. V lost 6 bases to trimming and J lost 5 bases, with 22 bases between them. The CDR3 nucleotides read TGTGCCAGCAGCCCCAAACTCTCGGGGAAAATAAATGAAAAACTGTTTTTT. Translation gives CASSPKLSGKINEKLFF.

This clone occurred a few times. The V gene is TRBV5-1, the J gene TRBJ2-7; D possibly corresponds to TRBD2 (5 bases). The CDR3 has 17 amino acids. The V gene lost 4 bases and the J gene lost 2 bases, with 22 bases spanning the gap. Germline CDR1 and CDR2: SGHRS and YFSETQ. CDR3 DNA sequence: TGCGCCAGCAGCCCGCGGCCCCCGGGCCCGGAGGCCTACGAGCAGTACTTC. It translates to CASSPRPPGPEAYEQYF.

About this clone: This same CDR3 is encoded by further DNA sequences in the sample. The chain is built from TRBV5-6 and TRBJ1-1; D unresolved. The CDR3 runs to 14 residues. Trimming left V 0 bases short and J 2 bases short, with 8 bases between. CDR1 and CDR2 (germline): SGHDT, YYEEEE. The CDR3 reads CASSLDGVNTEAFF. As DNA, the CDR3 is TGTGCCAGCAGCTTGGACGGGGTCAACACTGAAGCTTTCTTT.

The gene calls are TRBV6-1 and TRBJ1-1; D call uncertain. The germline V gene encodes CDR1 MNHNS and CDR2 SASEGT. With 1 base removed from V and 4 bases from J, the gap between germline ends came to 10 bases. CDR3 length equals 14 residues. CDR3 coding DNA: TGTGCCAGCAGTGAAGGCGGCAGCCCCACTGAAGCTTTCTTT. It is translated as CASSEGGSPTEAFF.

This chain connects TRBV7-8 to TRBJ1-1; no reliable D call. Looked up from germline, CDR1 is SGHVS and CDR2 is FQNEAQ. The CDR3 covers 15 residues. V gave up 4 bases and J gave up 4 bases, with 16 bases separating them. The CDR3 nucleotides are TGTGCCAGCAGCTCGAGACCATTGACAATCACTGAAGCTTTCTTT. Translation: CASSSRPLTITEAFF.

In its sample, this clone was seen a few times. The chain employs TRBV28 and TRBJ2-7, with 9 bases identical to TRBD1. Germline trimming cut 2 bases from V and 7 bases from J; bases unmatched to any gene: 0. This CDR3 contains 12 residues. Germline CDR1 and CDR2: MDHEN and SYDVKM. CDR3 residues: CASSLDRGEQYF. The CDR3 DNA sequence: TGTGCCAGCAGTTTAGACAGGGGGGAGCAGTACTTC.

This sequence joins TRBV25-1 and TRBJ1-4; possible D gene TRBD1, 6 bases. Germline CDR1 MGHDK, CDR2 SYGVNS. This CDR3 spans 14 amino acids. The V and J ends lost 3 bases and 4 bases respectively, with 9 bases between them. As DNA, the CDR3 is TGTGCCAGCAGTGACAGGGGCCTTAATGAAAAACTGTTTTTT. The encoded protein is CASSDRGLNEKLFF.

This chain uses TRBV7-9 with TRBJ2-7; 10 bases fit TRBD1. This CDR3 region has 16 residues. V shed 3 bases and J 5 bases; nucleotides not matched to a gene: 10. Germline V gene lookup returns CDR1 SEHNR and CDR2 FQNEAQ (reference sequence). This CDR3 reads CASSLYGTGDPHEQYF. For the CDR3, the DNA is TGTGCCAGCAGCTTGTACGGGACAGGGGATCCCCACGAGCAGTACTTC.

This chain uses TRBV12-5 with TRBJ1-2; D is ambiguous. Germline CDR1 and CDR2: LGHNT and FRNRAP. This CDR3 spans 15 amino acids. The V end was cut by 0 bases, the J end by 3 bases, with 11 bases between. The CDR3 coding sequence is TGTGCTAGTGGTTTGGTACGCGGAGGCTACTATGGCTACACCTTC. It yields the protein CASGLVRGGYYGYTF.

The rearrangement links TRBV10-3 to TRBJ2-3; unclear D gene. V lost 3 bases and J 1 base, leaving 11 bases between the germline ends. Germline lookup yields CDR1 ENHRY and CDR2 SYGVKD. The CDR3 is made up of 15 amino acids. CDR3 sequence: CAISDPPRGTDTQYF. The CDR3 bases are TGTGCCATCAGTGATCCCCCCCGGGGCACAGATACGCAGTATTTT.

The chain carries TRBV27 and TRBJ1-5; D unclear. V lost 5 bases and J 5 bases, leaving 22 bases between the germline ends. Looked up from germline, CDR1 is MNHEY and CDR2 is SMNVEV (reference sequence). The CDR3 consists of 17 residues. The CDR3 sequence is CASSPLQILLADQPQHF. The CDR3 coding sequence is TGTGCCAGCAGTCCCCTTCAAATTTTGTTAGCCGATCAGCCCCAGCATTTT.

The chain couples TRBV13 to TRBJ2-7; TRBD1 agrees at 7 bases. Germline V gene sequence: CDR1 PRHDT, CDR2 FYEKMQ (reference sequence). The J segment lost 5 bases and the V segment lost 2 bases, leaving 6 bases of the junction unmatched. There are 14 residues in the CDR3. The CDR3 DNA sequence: TGTGCCAGCAGCTTAAGGTCAGGGGGTCACGAGCAGTACTTC. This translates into CASSLRSGGHEQYF.

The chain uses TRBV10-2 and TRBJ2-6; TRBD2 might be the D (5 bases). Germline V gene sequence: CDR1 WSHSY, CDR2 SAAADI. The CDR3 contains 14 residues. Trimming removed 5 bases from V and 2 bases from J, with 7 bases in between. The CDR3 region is CASSPGAGANVLTF. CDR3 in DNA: TGCGCCAGCAGTCCCGGGGCTGGGGCCAACGTCCTGACTTTC.

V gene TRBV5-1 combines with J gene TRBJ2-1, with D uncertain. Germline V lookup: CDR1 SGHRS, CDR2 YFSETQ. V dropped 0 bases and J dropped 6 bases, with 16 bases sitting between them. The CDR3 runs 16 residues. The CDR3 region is CASSLGAGILRNEQFF. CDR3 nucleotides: TGCGCCAGCAGCTTGGGGGCCGGCATACTCCGCAATGAGCAGTTCTTC.

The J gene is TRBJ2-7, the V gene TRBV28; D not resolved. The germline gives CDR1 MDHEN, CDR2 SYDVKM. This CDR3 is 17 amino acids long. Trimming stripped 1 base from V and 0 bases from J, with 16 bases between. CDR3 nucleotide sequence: TGTGCCAGCAGTTTATTCGGCAGCGCATCCCGCTCCTACGAGCAGTACTTC. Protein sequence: CASSLFGSASRSYEQYF.

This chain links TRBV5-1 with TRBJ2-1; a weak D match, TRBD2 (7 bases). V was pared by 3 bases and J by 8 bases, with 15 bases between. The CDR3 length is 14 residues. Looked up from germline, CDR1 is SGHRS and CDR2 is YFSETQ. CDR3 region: CASSSGWGGDEQFF. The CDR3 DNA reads TGCGCCAGCAGCTCAGGGTGGGGGGGCGATGAGCAGTTCTTC. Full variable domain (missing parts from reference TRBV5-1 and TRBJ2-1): KAGVTQTPRYLIKTRGQQVTLSCSPISGHRSVSWYQQTPGQGLQFLFEYFSETQRNKGNFPGRFSGRQFSNSRSEMNVSTLELGDSALYLCASSSGWGGDEQFFGPGTRLTVL.

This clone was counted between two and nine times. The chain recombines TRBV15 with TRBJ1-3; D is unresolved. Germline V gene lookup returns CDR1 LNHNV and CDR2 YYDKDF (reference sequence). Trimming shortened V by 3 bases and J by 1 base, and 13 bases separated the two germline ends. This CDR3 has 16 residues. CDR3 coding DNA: TGTGCCACCAGCAGGTCCTTCAGTTCATCTGGAAACACCATATATTTT. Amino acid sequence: CATSRSFSSSGNTIYF.

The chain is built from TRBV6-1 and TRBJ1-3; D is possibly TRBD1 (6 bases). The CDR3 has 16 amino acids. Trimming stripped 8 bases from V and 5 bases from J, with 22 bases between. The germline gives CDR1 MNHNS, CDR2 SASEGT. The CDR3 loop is CASREGGQGRRNTIYF. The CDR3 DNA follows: TGTGCCAGCCGCGAAGGGGGGCAGGGCAGGAGAAACACCATATATTTT.

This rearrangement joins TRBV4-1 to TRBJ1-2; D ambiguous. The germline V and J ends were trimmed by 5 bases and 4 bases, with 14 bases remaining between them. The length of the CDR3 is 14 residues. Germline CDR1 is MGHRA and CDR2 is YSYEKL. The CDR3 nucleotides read TGCGCCAGCAGCGCACACCCAAACAGCTATGGCTACACCTTC. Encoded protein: CASSAHPNSYGYTF.